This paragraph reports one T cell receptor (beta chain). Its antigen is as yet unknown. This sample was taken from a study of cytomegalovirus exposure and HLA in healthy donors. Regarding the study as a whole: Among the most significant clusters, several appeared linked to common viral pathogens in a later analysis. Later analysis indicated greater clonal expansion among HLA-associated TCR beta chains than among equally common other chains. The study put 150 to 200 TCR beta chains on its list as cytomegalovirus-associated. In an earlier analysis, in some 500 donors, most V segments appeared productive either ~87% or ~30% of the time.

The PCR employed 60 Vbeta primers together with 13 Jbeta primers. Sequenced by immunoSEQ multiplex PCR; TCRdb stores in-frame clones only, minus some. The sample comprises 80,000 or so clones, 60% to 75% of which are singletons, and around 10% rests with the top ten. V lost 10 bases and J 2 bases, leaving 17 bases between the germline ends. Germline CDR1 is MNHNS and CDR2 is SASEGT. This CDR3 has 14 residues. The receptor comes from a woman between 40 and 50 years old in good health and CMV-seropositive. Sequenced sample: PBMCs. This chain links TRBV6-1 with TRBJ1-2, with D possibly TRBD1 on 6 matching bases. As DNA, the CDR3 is TGTGCCACGCAATTAGGGGGGGTAAACTATGGCTACACCTTC. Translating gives CATQLGGVNYGYTF.